This T cell receptor (beta chain) was sequenced for a study of metastatic and nonmetastatic thyroid tumors (dated by TCRdb to about 2020). General notes on the study: The researchers compared repertoires between peripheral blood samples and tumor or nodule tissue samples from patients with malignant or benign thyroid disease.

General conclusions and limits of the study: TCR beta diversity was reported as significantly higher in malignant tumors than in benign nodules, in both blood and tumor samples.

From cysteine to phenylalanine, the CDR3 is 15 amino acids long. Kept here is only the CDR3 DNA, which spans 45 bases and is read in frame from base 1. V and J are truncated by 0 bases and 2 bases respectively, leaving an intervening sequence of 8 bases. From a lookup of the germline V gene (reference sequence), CDR1 and CDR2 are MNHEY and SMNVEV. Libraries were made using PCR. Sequencer: Illumina HiSeq 4000. High-throughput sequencing was used to profile the CDR3 region of the TCR beta-chain in every patient. In the authors' own workflow: CDR3 differences across clinicopathological groups were used to build a classifier for discriminating distant-metastatic papillary thyroid cancer patients. The Shannon index was used to measure repertoire diversity, and the Morisita-Horn index was used to measure how similar tumor and blood repertoires were. TCRdb applied fastp at Q25 and MiXCR to the public reads, then kept only in-frame beta chains. The V and J calls follow TCRdb's processing rather than the paper's. The table for this sample lists approximately 13,000 clones; around a quarter of them were counted only once. 55% to 75% of the sample belongs to the ten largest clones.

About this clone: The target of this receptor is not known. No base quality values were provided; no much bigger clone lies one nucleotide off.

Before undergoing thyroid surgery, none of the patients had been given any kind of treatment. Using T-cell receptor beta sequencing, the researchers looked back retrospectively at clinical samples from patients, gathered between about 2011 and 2019. Here the chain combines TRBV27 and TRBJ2-1; the D gene is perhaps TRBD1 or TRBD2, each of them matching over 6 bases. This clonotype was sampled from a male donor with papillary thyroid cancer or a benign thyroid nodule (not recorded which). Some clones in this sample may be carry-over from other donors' samples. Sequencing was performed on blood. The sequence in DNA is TGTGCCAGCAGTTTATCGGAGGGGGCCTACAATGAGCAGTTCTTC. It codes for CASSLSEGAYNEQFF.